This is a list of T cell receptor beta chains from one sample in a study of T cells in Graves' hyperthyroidism and ophthalmopathy. Using its own MiXCR run on the multiplex PCR reads, TCRdb lists one record per CDR3 protein. This table has about 640,000 distinct CDR3 sequences, around 21% appearing once. The sequencing input was blood. The receptor source for this set is a man aged 25-45 years with Graves' ophthalmopathy. Both conserved end residues are part of each CDR3. D genes are given only for firm matches. The size entry is marked missing in some rows and otherwise reads once, few, many or a size class.

d_gene	v_gene	j_gene	abundance	CDR3aa	CDR3nt
TRBD1	TRBV6-6	TRBJ1-1	few	CASSYTGQGVEAFF	TGTGCCAGCAGTTACACCGGACAGGGAGTTGAAGCTTTCTTT
NA	TRBV14	TRBJ2-3	NA	CASSRVRDTQYF	TGTGCCAGCAGCCGGGTTCGGGATACGCAGTATTTT
TRBD2	TRBV20-1	TRBJ2-1	many	CSASGGRAHNEQFF	TGCAGTGCTAGTGGTGGGAGGGCCCACAATGAGCAGTTCTTC
NA	TRBV7-2	TRBJ2-5	many	CASSLNLETQYF	TGTGCCAGCAGCTTAAATCTGGAGACCCAGTACTTC
NA	TRBV28	TRBJ2-5	many	CASSFPDSLGTQYF	TGTGCCAGCAGTTTTCCGGACAGCCTCGGGACCCAGTACTTC
TRBD2	TRBV2	TRBJ2-7	many	CASSDGLAGSSYEQYF	TGTGCCAGCAGTGATGGACTAGCGGGGAGCTCCTACGAGCAGTACTTC
TRBD1	TRBV9	TRBJ2-6	NA	CASSPGQGVAGANVLTF	TGTGCCAGCAGCCCGGGACAGGGTGTAGCTGGGGCCAACGTCCTGACTTTC
NA	TRBV18	TRBJ2-7	NA	CASSLRDGAYEQYF	TGTGCCAGCTCACTCCGGGACGGAGCCTACGAGCAGTACTTC
NA	TRBV28	TRBJ2-7	many	CASSFDRTGLTRYEQYF	TGTGCCAGCAGTTTTGATCGAACGGGCCTAACCCGCTACGAGCAGTACTTC
NA	TRBV6-5	TRBJ1-1	NA	CASSYSSNTEAFF	TGTGCCAGCAGTTACTCATCGAACACTGAAGCTTTCTTT
TRBD1	TRBV28	TRBJ2-1	few	CASGTGVPLEEFF	TGTGCCAGTGGGACAGGGGTACCCTTGGAGGAGTTCTTC
TRBD2	TRBV6-1	TRBJ2-5	NA	CASSAQSGGGETQYF	TGTGCCAGCAGTGCCCAGAGCGGGGGGGGGGAGACCCAGTACTTC
NA	TRBV19	TRBJ1-2	NA	CASSMLDRFNGYTF	TGTGCCAGTAGTATGCTAGACAGGTTCAATGGCTACACCTTC
TRBD2	TRBV28	TRBJ2-1	NA	CASSLNSGRADYNEQFF	TGTGCCAGCAGCTTAAATAGCGGGAGGGCCGACTACAATGAGCAGTTCTTC
NA	TRBV19	TRBJ1-1	few	CASSSSGGSAEAFF	TGTGCCAGTAGTTCTTCGGGGGGCAGCGCTGAAGCTTTCTTT
NA	TRBV20-1	TRBJ2-7	few	CSARWGRQPSSYEQYF	TGCAGTGCCAGGTGGGGCCGACAGCCGAGCTCCTACGAGCAGTACTTC
TRBD1	TRBV24-1	TRBJ1-2	few	CATSDRGTARGYTF	TGTGCCACCAGTGACCGGGGGACAGCCAGGGGCTACACCTTC
NA	TRBV28	TRBJ1-6	many	CASSWDPLRSYNSPLHF	TGTGCCAGCAGTTGGGACCCTCTTCGGTCCTATAATTCACCCCTCCACTTT
NA	TRBV3-1	TRBJ2-3	many	CASSQWGTDTQYF	TGTGCCAGCAGCCAATGGGGCACAGATACGCAGTATTTT
TRBD1	TRBV7-2	TRBJ2-1	many	CASSSQPGQWDNEQFF	TGTGCCAGCAGCTCCCAACCGGGACAGTGGGACAATGAGCAGTTCTTC